These T cell receptor beta chains were read from a single sample in a study of vaccination and CD4 T cells after COVID-19. These receptors are not linked to any known antigen. TCRdb independently ran MiXCR on the PCR reads; one entry per CDR3 protein. The sample shows roughly 20,000 distinct CDR3 sequences, 38% of them seen only once. The sample in question was CD4+ T cells from blood, cultured in vitro, obtained before SARS-CoV-2 vaccination. Receptors originate from a human donor who received a COVID-19 vaccine. Each CDR3 is given without its conserved first and last residue.

J: TRBJ1-4
V: TRBV7-9
CDR3: ASSFVSNEKLF

J: TRBJ2-3
V: TRBV12-3/TRBV12-4
CDR3: ASSLANTQY

J: TRBJ2-5
V: TRBV29-1
CDR3: SVDGGQGALWETQY

J: TRBJ1-2
V: TRBV12-3/TRBV12-4
CDR3: ASSFGGTGVSYGYT

J: TRBJ2-3
V: TRBV20-1
CDR3: SARPGLAGRDTQY

J: TRBJ2-7
V: TRBV6-1
CDR3: ASSRGYEQY

J: TRBJ2-7
V: TRBV5-4
CDR3: ASSLAGGSYEQY

J: TRBJ2-1
V: TRBV29-1
CDR3: SVERASGNNEQF

J: TRBJ2-2
V: TRBV25-1
CDR3: ASSESRGTGELF

J: TRBJ2-5
V: TRBV12-3/TRBV12-4
CDR3: ASSFTSGLQETQY

J: TRBJ2-3
V: TRBV7-9
CDR3: ASSSEGDTQY

J: TRBJ1-1
V: TRBV7-8
CDR3: ASSTRQGASTEAF

J: TRBJ2-3
V: TRBV20-1
CDR3: SARTSGGAPRTDTQY

J: TRBJ2-1
V: TRBV15
CDR3: ATSRGGGIYNEQF

J: TRBJ1-6
V: TRBV5-1
CDR3: ASNLDTSANSPLH

J: TRBJ2-3
V: TRBV20-1
CDR3: SAAPPSSTDTQY

J: TRBJ2-7
V: TRBV6-1
CDR3: ASSEGLALGRQY

J: TRBJ1-4
V: TRBV19
CDR3: ASSITQGANEKLF

J: TRBJ1-3
V: TRBV6-1
CDR3: ASSEISRGSGNTIY

J: TRBJ1-2
V: TRBV12-5
CDR3: ASGLVSGPLGYGYT

J: TRBJ1-2
V: TRBV20-1
CDR3: SAIGGGAGNYGYT

J: TRBJ2-5
V: TRBV5-4
CDR3: ASSWQGGETQY

J: TRBJ2-2
V: TRBV10-2
CDR3: ASSEEGSDTGELF

J: TRBJ1-1
V: TRBV5-1
CDR3: ASSYRVDTEAF

J: TRBJ1-1
V: TRBV19
CDR3: ASSTPTGEGNTEAF

J: TRBJ2-7
V: TRBV6-1
CDR3: ASSQKGGTETYEQY

J: TRBJ2-5
V: TRBV6-1
CDR3: ASSWNPEETQY

J: TRBJ2-7
V: TRBV6-5
CDR3: ASSYVGISYEQY

J: TRBJ2-7
V: TRBV6-1
CDR3: ASSETGEYEQY

J: TRBJ1-2
V: TRBV25-1
CDR3: ASSEYAGSYGYT

J: TRBJ2-7
V: TRBV15
CDR3: ATSRGGAGTLYEQY

J: TRBJ1-4
V: TRBV27
CDR3: ASSSGTGGFEKLF

J: TRBJ2-5
V: TRBV24-1
CDR3: ATSEYRGGKETQY

J: TRBJ1-1
V: TRBV6-5
CDR3: ASSYLQGPNTEAF

J: TRBJ2-1
V: TRBV10-2
CDR3: ASKSGGHDNEQF